These 10 T cell receptor beta chains originate from one sample sequenced in a study of human T cells and chemical hapten exposure. TCRdb re-analysed the RACE reads in MiXCR, keeping a single row per CDR3 protein. This table has 20,000 to 30,000 distinct CDR3 sequences, around 10% appearing once. Time point defined: patch test 2, 6 weeks after DPC sensitization. Sample treatment: therapeutic diphenylcyclopropenone sensitization with weekly scalp DPC. This material consisted of whole blood, taken in connection with sensitization to the hapten diphenylcyclopropenone (DPC). These receptors all come from a man younger than 40 with alopecia areata. Some clones in this sample may be carry-over from other donors' samples.

V usage is TRBV30 and J usage is TRBJ1-3; 7 bases map to TRBD1. The length of the CDR3 is 12 residues. CDR1 and CDR2 (germline): GTSNPN, SVGIG (reference sequence). V lost 5 bases to trimming and J lost 7 bases; unmatched junction nucleotides: 5. The CDR3 reads CAWDRDRNTIYF. CDR3 bases: TGTGCCTGGGACAGGGATCGGAACACCATATATTTT. The whole variable domain, remainder taken from reference TRBV30 and TRBJ1-3, is SQTIHQWPATLVQPVGSPLSLECTVEGTSNPNLYWYRQAAGRGLQLLFYSVGIGQISSEVPQNLSASRPQDRQFILSSKKLLLSDSGFYLCAWDRDRNTIYFGEGSWLTVV.

This clonotype has ten or more counts. The chain has TRBV6-2 or TRBV6-3 and TRBJ2-3; D is ambiguous. Germline V gene lookup returns CDR1 MNHEY and CDR2 SVGEGT. This CDR3 is built from 14 residues. Trimming removed 10 bases from V and 3 bases from J, with 17 bases in between. The CDR3 region has the DNA TGTGCCACCTCGTTGGTGGCGGTGACAGATACGCAGTATTTT. Amino acids: CATSLVAVTDTQYF.

This clonotype was recorded at least ten times. The chain uses TRBV7-2 and TRBJ2-1, with 10 bases matching TRBD2. The CDR3 is 16 residues long. From germline, CDR1 is SGHTA and CDR2 FQGNSA. V gave up 4 bases and J gave up 7 bases; unmatched junction bases: 10. The DNA for the CDR3 is TGTGCCAGCAGCTACTCTATCCGGACTAGCGGAAATGAGCAGTTCTTC. Protein: CASSYSIRTSGNEQFF.

This clonotype was observed many times. The V and J genes are TRBV7-9 and TRBJ1-5; TRBD1 matches at 9 bases. The CDR3 contains 13 residues. After removal of 5 bases from V and 6 bases from J, the junction contained 2 bases not matched to a gene. CDR1 SEHNR and CDR2 FQNEAQ come from the germline V gene (reference sequence). The CDR3 loop is CASSRQGGQPQHF. In DNA form, the CDR3 reads TGTGCCAGCAGCAGACAGGGGGGTCAGCCCCAGCATTTT. Complete variable domain (other parts from reference TRBV7-9 and TRBJ1-5): DTGVSQNPRHKITKRGQNVTFRCDPISEHNRLYWYRQTLGQGPEFLTYFQNEAQLEKSRLLSDRFSAERPKGSFSTLEIQRTEQGDSAMYLCASSRQGGQPQHFGDGTRLSIL.

This clonotype was recorded many times. The V gene is TRBV12-3 or TRBV12-4, the J gene TRBJ1-3, with D uncertain. Trimming took off 7 bases at V and 4 bases at J, with 8 bases between the two ends. The CDR3 runs 12 residues. CDR3 in amino acids: CASTSNGNTIYF. In DNA form, the CDR3 reads TGTGCCAGCACCTCGAACGGAAACACCATATATTTT.

The rearrangement links TRBV7-9 to TRBJ2-4; tentatively, D is TRBD2 (5 bases). The CDR3 loop spans 13 amino acids. Between the trimmed V and J ends, which lost 5 bases and 8 bases, there was a span of 13 bases. Germline V gene lookup returns CDR1 SEHNR and CDR2 FQNEAQ (reference sequence). CDR3 amino acids: CASSPEQRDIQYF. Written as DNA, the CDR3 is TGTGCCAGCAGCCCGGAACAGAGGGACATTCAGTACTTC. Supplemented by reference TRBV7-9 and TRBJ2-4, the full variable domain reads DTGVSQNPRHKITKRGQNVTFRCDPISEHNRLYWYRQTLGQGPEFLTYFQNEAQLEKSRLLSDRFSAERPKGSFSTLEIQRTEQGDSAMYLCASSPEQRDIQYFGAGTRLSVL.

This clonotype was observed many times. The chain couples TRBV4-2 to TRBJ2-6, with TRBD1 identical over 9 bases. The CDR3 has 18 residues. The junction had 4 bases not matched to a gene; V was cut back by 0 bases and J by 1 base. Germline-derived CDR1 and CDR2 are LGHNA and YNFKEQ. In DNA, the CDR3 is TGTGCCAGCAGCCAAGATCCCGGGACAGGGTCTGGGGCCAACGTCCTGACTTTC. This gives the protein CASSQDPGTGSGANVLTF.

At least ten counts were recorded for this clonotype. This rearrangement joins TRBV12-3 or TRBV12-4 to TRBJ2-3; 7 bases line up with TRBD2. The CDR3 is made up of 15 amino acids. V was clipped by 2 bases and J by 2 bases; unmatched bases: 4. The DNA of the CDR3 is TGTGCCAGCAGTTTACTAGCGGAGGCCACAGATACGCAGTATTTT. It codes for CASSLLAEATDTQYF.

This clonotype was detected many times. This chain uses TRBV7-6 with TRBJ2-7; no clear D gene. The CDR3 length is 12 residues. The germline V gene encodes CDR1 SGHVS and CDR2 FNYEAQ. The V and J ends lost 4 bases and 5 bases respectively, with 9 bases between them. CDR3 in amino acids: CASSSPGDEQYF. CDR3 nucleotide sequence: TGTGCCAGCAGCTCCCCCGGAGACGAGCAGTACTTC.

A few counts support this clonotype. V usage is TRBV11-2 and J usage is TRBJ2-1, with 7 bases identical to TRBD1. The CDR3 is made up of 13 amino acids. V shed 0 bases and J 14 bases; nucleotides not matched to a gene: 7. Germline V gives CDR1 SGHAT, CDR2 FQNNGV. CDR3 sequence: CASSLDGPGQKFF. DNA for the CDR3: TGTGCCAGCAGCTTAGATGGTCCGGGACAGAAGTTCTTC.